This TCR beta chain was recovered during a study of T cell clonotyping in hematopoietic cell transplantation. Background on the study: Recipient samples before transplant were obtained post-cytoreduction.

Data came from immunoSEQ multiplex PCR; TCRdb stores just in-frame clones and leaves some out. The repertoire consists of more than 20,000 clones, with 84% occurring once and the leading ten covering roughly 22%. The time point denotes: recipient sample about 28 days before transplant, after cytoreduction. General study points: Broader posttransplant TCR repertoire diversity was predicted by graft donor and pretransplant recipient Inverse Simpson Index values. At the given depth, recipient repertoires were over 97% de novo clonotypes.

As to this clone: What it recognizes is unknown.

The germline V gene has CDR1 MRHNA and CDR2 SNTAGT. Trimming at V came to 0 bases and at J to 8 bases, leaving 9 bases not matched to a gene. The CDR3 has 15 amino acids. Source: peripheral blood mononuclear cells, taken before stem cell transplant. The chain has TRBV6-4 and TRBJ1-2; TRBD1 aligns across 7 bases. The clonotype comes from a woman aged 55-70 years with acute myeloid leukemia. Some clones in this sample may be carry-over from other donors' samples. Here the CDR3 DNA reads TGTGCCAGCAGTGACTCCCCCGGGACAGTAGGCGGCTACACCTTC. Amino acids: CASSDSPGTVGGYTF.